Following are 15 T cell receptor beta chains from one sample sequenced in a study of shared clonotypes between healthy human individuals. Positive CCR7 selection of CD45RO-negative cells yielded the naive CD8 cells, and terminally differentiated effector memory CD45RA+ cells were excluded. The repertoire was sequenced with immunoSEQ multiplex PCR; TCRdb's copy has only in-frame clones and lacks some. The sample contains roughly 1,800,000 clones, about 94% of which appear only once. The sample comprised naive CD8+ T cells sorted from blood. The receptors were sampled from a man aged 18 to 35 in good health.

V and J are TRBV2 and TRBJ2-3; no clear D gene. The V end was cut by 6 bases, the J end by 2 bases, with 21 bases between. Germline assignment: CDR1 SNHLY and CDR2 FYNNEI. The CDR3 contains 17 residues. Here the CDR3 DNA reads TGTGCCAGCAGCGCCATCGGCGTAGGGTGGGACACAGATACGCAGTATTTT. Translated: CASSAIGVGWDTDTQYF.

This chain uses TRBV7-2 with TRBJ2-7, with D perhaps TRBD2 (5 bases). Germline CDR1 is SGHTA and CDR2 is FQGNSA. Trimming cost V 1 base and J 2 bases, with 15 bases left between them. CDR3 size: 16 residues. The CDR3 region has the DNA TGTGCCAGCAGCTTAGACAAGGGCCTCGGGGCCTACGAGCAGTACTTC. Protein sequence: CASSLDKGLGAYEQYF.

The chain links TRBV27 to TRBJ2-1, with TRBD2 matching 14 bases. Per germline, CDR1 MNHEY and CDR2 SMNVEV (reference sequence). This CDR3 region has 17 residues. Germline trimming cut 7 bases from V and 10 bases from J; bases unmatched to any gene: 15. CDR3 sequence: CASTTMKTSGGAGEQFF. CDR3 nucleotide sequence: TGTGCCAGCACCACCATGAAGACTAGCGGGGGGGCGGGAGAGCAGTTCTTC.

V and J are TRBV28 and TRBJ1-6, with D hard to call. The CDR3 loop spans 17 amino acids. The germline gives CDR1 MDHEN, CDR2 SYDVKM. V lost 3 bases and J 0 bases, leaving 12 bases between the germline ends. CDR3 nucleotides: TGTGCCAGCAGTTTCCGGGCTCTGAGCTCCTATAATTCACCCCTCCACTTT. This encodes CASSFRALSSYNSPLHF.

The J gene is TRBJ1-1, the V gene TRBV29-1; 9 nucleotides align to TRBD1. The trim removed 4 bases at V and 0 bases at J, leaving 6 bases unmatched. The germline V gene encodes CDR1 SQVTM and CDR2 ANQGSEA. The CDR3 loop spans 15 amino acids. The CDR3, as DNA: TGCAGCGTTGCAGACGGGACAGGGCTGAACACTGAAGCTTTCTTT. Its protein product is CSVADGTGLNTEAFF.

The gene calls are TRBV1 and TRBJ2-2; the D segment call TRBD2 is taken from the table without a DNA check. TRBV1 is an annotated pseudogene. This CDR3 is 15 amino acids long. For the CDR3, the DNA is TGCACCAGCAGCCAAACTAGCGGGAACACCGGGGAGCTGTTTTTT. Translated, it gives CTSSQTSGNTGELFF.

V gene TRBV4-1 combines with J gene TRBJ2-7; 9 positions match TRBD1. CDR3 length: 15 amino acids. Germline assignment: CDR1 MGHRA and CDR2 YSYEKL. J gave up 5 bases and V 5 bases, and 10 bases lay outside the gene matches. CDR3 in amino acids: CASSFPGQGRDEQYF. The DNA of the CDR3 is TGCGCCAGCAGCTTTCCGGGACAGGGTCGCGACGAGCAGTACTTC.

The CDR3 loop is CASSVGQSMNTEAFF. The CDR3 coding sequence is TGTGCCAGCAGCGTTGGACAGAGCATGAACACTGAAGCTTTCTTT. The chain carries TRBV6-1 and TRBJ1-1; D is perhaps TRBD1 (6 bases). V dropped 6 bases and J dropped 0 bases, with 14 bases sitting between them. From germline, CDR1 is MNHNS and CDR2 SASEGT. The CDR3 has 15 residues.

The chain links TRBV5-5 to TRBJ2-7; the match to TRBD1 covers 11 bases. This CDR3 is 20 amino acids long. The V segment lost 0 bases and the J segment 2 bases; nucleotides outside the gene matches: 16. Looked up from germline, CDR1 is SGHKS and CDR2 is YYEKEE (reference sequence). CDR3 amino acids: CASSLDPGTGGEDLTYEQYF. The DNA for the CDR3 is TGTGCCAGCAGCTTGGACCCCGGGACAGGGGGGGAGGATCTGACCTACGAGCAGTACTTC.

The rearrangement links TRBV4-1 to TRBJ2-3; D call uncertain. Germline values: CDR1 MGHRA, CDR2 YSYEKL. V was pared by 1 base and J by 4 bases, with 12 bases between. The CDR3 runs to 15 residues. For the CDR3, the DNA is TGCGCCAGCAGCCAAGTTCTCGGTGGCCCAGATACGCAGTATTTT. This codes for CASSQVLGGPDTQYF.

This chain uses TRBV7-6 with TRBJ1-6; the D is unclear. CDR3 size: 13 residues. Trimming stripped 0 bases from V and 10 bases from J, with 7 bases between. CDR1 and CDR2 (germline): SGHVS, FNYEAQ. Here the CDR3 reads CASSLALGSPLHF. The CDR3, as DNA: TGTGCCAGCAGCTTAGCTCTGGGCTCACCCCTCCACTTT.

This chain joins TRBV11-1 and TRBJ2-7; D is perhaps TRBD2 (7 bases). The CDR3 has 14 amino acids. Trimming stripped 4 bases from V and 4 bases from J, with 14 bases between. Germline values: CDR1 SGHAT, CDR2 FQDESV (reference sequence). In DNA, the CDR3 is TGTGCCAGCAGCTGGGGGGGCTCGTCATACGAGCAGTACTTC. This translates into CASSWGGSSYEQYF.

The gene calls are TRBV19 and TRBJ2-1; 11 bases fit TRBD2. Germline trimming cut 5 bases from V and 1 base from J; bases unmatched to any gene: 7. CDR3 length equals 17 residues. Per the germline V gene, CDR1 is LNHDA and CDR2 is SQIVND (reference sequence). The CDR3 coding sequence is TGTGCCAGTAGTTTCACCTGGACTAGCGGGTCCTACAATGAGCAGTTCTTC. Its translation is CASSFTWTSGSYNEQFF.

This rearrangement joins TRBV9 to TRBJ1-1, with D unresolved. The CDR3 totals 12 residues. V gave up 3 bases and J gave up 3 bases, with 6 bases separating them. The V gene's germline CDR1 is SGDLS and CDR2 YYNGEE. In DNA, the CDR3 is TGTGCCAGCAGCGAACACGACACTGAAGCTTTCTTT. It translates to CASSEHDTEAFF.

The V gene is TRBV6-1, the J gene TRBJ2-3; D unresolved. The germline V gene has CDR1 MNHNS and CDR2 SASEGT. This CDR3 region has 17 residues. The V end lost 2 bases, the J end lost 0 bases, and 15 bases lay between the germline ends. CDR3 nucleotides: TGTGCCAGCAGTGAATTTGACACGGGCCTTAGCACAGATACGCAGTATTTT. It encodes CASSEFDTGLSTDTQYF.